What follows describes a single T cell receptor beta chain. Its antigen is not identified. Trimming at V came to 4 bases and at J to 7 bases, leaving 10 bases not matched to a gene. This CDR3 region has 14 residues. CDR1 is MNHEY, CDR2 SMNVEV, per germline (reference sequence). Sample-barcoded 5' priming and a J-beta primer mix drove a second PCR of roughly 6 to 12 cycles. Every sample returned 2.5 million or more CDR3-containing paired-end reads. Via MiXCR, TCRdb re-called the 5' RACE reads, giving one row per CDR3 protein. The sample has some 370,000 distinct CDR3 sequences, about 55% seen once. This sample stems from a study of blood T cells in healthy people across ages. Study-wide results and limits: For the donors, CMV status was unknown and possibly confounded expanded clonotype changes.

Healthy Caucasian individuals from Russia aged about 6 to 95 were enrolled as donors. The specimen sequenced was blood. The receptor was derived from a man aged 60 to 69 in good health. The V gene is TRBV27, the J gene TRBJ2-7; 7 bases are shared with TRBD1. The CDR3 is CASSSDRASGEQYF. The CDR3 DNA reads as TGTGCCAGCAGTTCCGACAGGGCGTCGGGGGAGCAGTACTTC.